The text below deals with one T cell receptor (beta chain). This sample is drawn from a study of blood T cell repertoires in COVID-19. The overall study: From the United States, Italy and Spain came samples of acute and convalescent COVID-19. PBMCs, B-cell-depleted T cells, or T cells were the source of the cDNA or gDNA that made up the material.

Losses at the gene ends were 0 bases for V and 4 bases for J; bases not matched to a gene: 4. Germline V gives CDR1 LGHNA, CDR2 YNFKEQ. The CDR3 consists of 15 residues. The authors' processing: Estimated nucleated cell counts came from reference gene primer amplification. Sequencing used immunoSEQ multiplex PCR; TCRdb keeps in-frame clones, though not all of them. The D gene and trimming were derived from the DNA, and the V and J assignments and clone size from that table. The sample shows some 100,000 clones, around 89% of them seen only once. Input material: peripheral blood. This clonotype was obtained from a human donor with acute or convalescent COVID-19. The donor label of this sample is uncertain. The chain recombines TRBV4-2 with TRBJ2-7; 9 bases align to TRBD2. The CDR3 nucleotides read TGTGCCAGCAGCCAAGAGGGACTAGCAGTTTACGAGCAGTACTTC. Protein: CASSQEGLAVYEQYF.